A single sample gave rise to the 4 T cell receptor beta chains below, sequenced in a study of T cell responses to AZD1222 COVID-19 vaccine. Repertoires were generated with immunoSEQ multiplex PCR, while TCRdb's copy carries only in-frame clones and drops some. The sample records approximately 90,000 clones, roughly 85% being singletons. The sample in question was peripheral blood, obtained on day 0 of AZD1222 vaccination. Every receptor here comes from an adult in good health.

This sequence joins TRBV18 and TRBJ2-1; the match to TRBD2 covers 10 bases. The J segment lost 5 bases and the V segment lost 2 bases, leaving 12 bases of the junction unmatched. CDR3 size: 18 residues. Germline V gene sequence: CDR1 KGHSH, CDR2 LQKENI. The CDR3, as DNA: TGTGCCAGCTCACCATTAGCTCCTAGCGGGAGTAGTGACAATGAGCAGTTCTTC. Translating gives CASSPLAPSGSSDNEQFF. Together with reference TRBV18 and TRBJ2-1, the CDR3 gives the full variable domain: NAGVMQNPRHLVRRRGQEARLRCSPMKGHSHVYWYRQLPEEGLKFMVYLQKENIIDESGMPKERFSAEFPKEGPSILRIQQVVRGDSAAYFCASSPLAPSGSSDNEQFFGPGTRLTVL.

The chain links TRBV29-1 to TRBJ2-1; D perhaps matches TRBD2 (6 bases). Germline V CDR1 and CDR2: SQVTM, ANQGSEA. This CDR3 spans 14 amino acids. V was cut by 4 bases and J by 0 bases, with 10 bases left in between. The CDR3 DNA reads as TGCAGCGTTGTGGTCGGGAGCTCCTACAATGAGCAGTTCTTC. It specifies CSVVVGSSYNEQFF.

The V call is TRBV19, the J call TRBJ1-6; TRBD1 is a possible D gene (6 bases). Germline values: CDR1 LNHDA, CDR2 SQIVND (reference sequence). V lost 7 bases and J 9 bases, leaving 19 bases between the germline ends. There are 15 residues in the CDR3. CDR3 sequence: CASTPAGAQGSPLHF. The CDR3 nucleotides are TGTGCCAGTACCCCGGCGGGGGCGCAGGGTTCACCCCTCCACTTT. Combining the CDR3 with reference TRBV19 and TRBJ1-6 gives the whole variable domain DGGITQSPKYLFRKEGQNVTLSCEQNLNHDAMYWYRQDPGQGLRLIYYSQIVNDFQKGDIAEGYSVSREKKESFPLTVTSAQKNPTAFYLCASTPAGAQGSPLHFGNGTRLTVT.

The V and J genes are TRBV5-1 and TRBJ2-3; no reliable D call. V shed 0 bases and J shed 6 bases, with 14 bases lying between them. The CDR3 extends over 15 amino acids. Germline values: CDR1 SGHRS, CDR2 YFSETQ. The CDR3 here is CASSLGPPPVDTQYF. The CDR3 nucleotides read TGCGCCAGCAGCTTGGGCCCACCCCCAGTTGATACGCAGTATTTT.